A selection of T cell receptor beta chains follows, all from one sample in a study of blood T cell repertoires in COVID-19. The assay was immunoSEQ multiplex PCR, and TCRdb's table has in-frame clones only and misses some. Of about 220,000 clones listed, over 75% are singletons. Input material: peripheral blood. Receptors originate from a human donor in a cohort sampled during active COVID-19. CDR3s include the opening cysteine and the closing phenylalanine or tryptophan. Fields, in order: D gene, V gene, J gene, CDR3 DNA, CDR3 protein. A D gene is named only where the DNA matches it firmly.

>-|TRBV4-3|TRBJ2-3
TGCGCCAGCAGCCTCCAAGGGGCCTCATTCACAGATACGCAGTATTTT
CASSLQGASFTDTQYF
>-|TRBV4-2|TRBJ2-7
TGTGCCAGCAGCCAACCCGGTCCTTCATACGAGCAGTACTTC
CASSQPGPSYEQYF
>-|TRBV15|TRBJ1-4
TGTGCCACCAGCAGAGATCCAGGGGAAAAACTGTTTTTT
CATSRDPGEKLFF
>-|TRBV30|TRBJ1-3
TGTGCCTGGAGTCCCGGAGGGAGAATATTGGGAAACACCATATATTTT
CAWSPGGRILGNTIYF
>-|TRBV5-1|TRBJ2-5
TGCGCCAGCAGCTTGGCTCGGGAGACCCAGTACTTC
CASSLARETQYF
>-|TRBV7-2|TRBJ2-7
TGTGCCAGCAGCCCGCGGGACAGATCCTACGAGCAGTACTTC
CASSPRDRSYEQYF
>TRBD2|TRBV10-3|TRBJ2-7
TGTGCCATCAGTCGACTAGCGGGAACTGTTCGCTCTAGCGAGCAGTACTTC
CAISRLAGTVRSSEQYF
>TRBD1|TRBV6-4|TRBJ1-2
TGTGCCAGCAGACCGACAGGGAACTATGGCTACACCTTC
CASRPTGNYGYTF
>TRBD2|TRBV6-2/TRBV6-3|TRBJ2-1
TGTGCCAGCAGTTACCCCCGGCTAGCGGGAGATAATGAGCAGTTCTTC
CASSYPRLAGDNEQFF
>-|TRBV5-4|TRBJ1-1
TGTGCCAGCAAGGCTCAGTTCGGGGGCACTGAAGCTTTCTTT
CASKAQFGGTEAFF